These T cell receptor beta chains were read from a single sample in a study of cytomegalovirus exposure and HLA in healthy donors. Sequencing was performed with immunoSEQ multiplex PCR; in TCRdb, only in-frame clones are kept and a portion is missing. The data show 150,000 to 200,000 clones, 82% seen once. The material sequenced was PBMCs. All receptors come from a man aged 35 to 55 in good health and CMV-seronegative. Both conserved end residues are part of each CDR3. The D gene is left open where the match is weak. Rows give clone size only sometimes, using once, few, many, or a class for an expanded clone.

D: .
size: few
V: TRBV7-9
J: TRBJ1-1
CDR3: CASSFSSPGNTEAFF
DNA: TGTGCCAGCAGCTTTAGTAGTCCGGGGAACACTGAAGCTTTCTTT

D: TRBD1
size: .
V: TRBV11-2
J: TRBJ1-2
CDR3: CASSVDRGYGYTF
DNA: TGTGCCAGCAGCGTTGACAGGGGCTATGGCTACACCTTC

D: .
size: .
V: TRBV7-9
J: TRBJ2-2
CDR3: CASSFEGVKGGELFF
DNA: TGTGCCAGCAGCTTCGAGGGGGTGAAAGGCGGGGAGCTGTTTTTT

D: .
size: few
V: TRBV27
J: TRBJ2-7
CDR3: CASSRYGQSTYEQYF
DNA: TGTGCCAGCAGTCGATACGGACAGTCAACCTACGAGCAGTACTTC

D: .
size: .
V: TRBV7-8
J: TRBJ2-7
CDR3: CASSRLGAHEQYF
DNA: TGTGCCAGCAGCCGCCTGGGGGCCCACGAGCAGTACTTC

D: .
size: .
V: TRBV29-1
J: TRBJ2-7
CDR3: CSVEDRRGQVYEQYF
DNA: TGCAGCGTTGAAGATCGGCGGGGGCAGGTCTACGAGCAGTACTTC

D: .
size: .
V: TRBV28
J: TRBJ1-5
CDR3: CASAGGGVSNQPQHF
DNA: TGTGCCAGCGCCGGTGGGGGGGTTAGCAATCAGCCCCAGCATTTT

D: TRBD1
size: .
V: TRBV5-1
J: TRBJ2-4
CDR3: CASSLEGQGVKNIQYF
DNA: TGCGCCAGCAGCTTGGAGGGACAGGGTGTAAAAAACATTCAGTACTTC

D: .
size: .
V: TRBV6-5
J: TRBJ2-1
CDR3: CASSYSPGGGNNEQFF
DNA: TGTGCCAGCAGTTACTCCCCGGGGGGCGGCAACAATGAGCAGTTCTTC

D: .
size: .
V: TRBV9
J: TRBJ2-3
CDR3: CASSWDSHEDTQYF
DNA: TGTGCCAGCTCTTGGGACTCCCATGAGGATACGCAGTATTTT

D: .
size: .
V: TRBV27
J: TRBJ1-2
CDR3: CASSPDRTINYGYTF
DNA: TGTGCCAGCAGTCCGGACAGAACGATTAACTATGGCTACACCTTC

D: TRBD1
size: few
V: TRBV4-2
J: TRBJ1-5
CDR3: CASSPTGGRDQPQHF
DNA: TGTGCCAGCAGCCCGACAGGGGGCAGGGATCAGCCCCAGCATTTT

D: TRBD1
size: .
V: TRBV28
J: TRBJ1-4
CDR3: CASSSRGTLNEKLFF
DNA: TGTGCCAGCAGTTCCAGGGGGACCCTTAATGAAAAACTGTTTTTT

D: .
size: .
V: TRBV11-2
J: TRBJ2-7
CDR3: CASSIARSSYEQYF
DNA: TGTGCCAGCAGTATTGCTAGGAGCTCCTACGAGCAGTACTTC

D: TRBD1
size: .
V: TRBV28
J: TRBJ1-3
CDR3: CASREGTGEGNTIYF
DNA: TGTGCCAGCAGGGAAGGGACAGGGGAAGGAAACACCATATATTTT

D: TRBD2
size: .
V: TRBV7-3
J: TRBJ2-1
CDR3: CASSLISGFGLEYYNEQFF
DNA: TGTGCCAGCAGCTTAATAAGTGGCTTTGGACTAGAATACTACAATGAGCAGTTCTTC

D: TRBD2
size: .
V: TRBV6-4
J: TRBJ2-3
CDR3: CASSKTSGSGDTQYF
DNA: TGTGCCAGCAGTAAGACTAGCGGGAGCGGGGATACGCAGTATTTT

D: .
size: .
V: TRBV2
J: TRBJ2-1
CDR3: CASSEAGGGKNEQFF
DNA: TGTGCCAGCAGTGAAGCAGGGGGGGGAAAGAATGAGCAGTTCTTC

D: TRBD2
size: .
V: TRBV9
J: TRBJ2-1
CDR3: CASSPLAGSSYNEQFF
DNA: TGTGCCAGCAGCCCCCTAGCGGGGAGCTCCTACAATGAGCAGTTCTTC

D: .
size: .
V: TRBV11-2
J: TRBJ2-1
CDR3: CASSLESGYNEQFF
DNA: TGTGCCAGCAGCCTCGAGTCGGGTTACAATGAGCAGTTCTTC

D: TRBD1
size: .
V: TRBV5-1
J: TRBJ1-2
CDR3: CASSSGTGDYGYTF
DNA: TGCGCCAGCAGTTCCGGGACAGGGGATTATGGCTACACCTTC

D: .
size: .
V: TRBV6-5
J: TRBJ2-7
CDR3: CASSYSEGSIYEQYF
DNA: TGTGCCAGCAGTTACTCGGAGGGGTCCATCTACGAGCAGTACTTC

D: TRBD1
size: .
V: TRBV4-3
J: TRBJ1-2
CDR3: CASSLLKTGENGYTF
DNA: TGCGCCAGCAGCCTACTAAAGACAGGGGAGAATGGCTACACCTTC

D: TRBD1
size: .
V: TRBV6-1
J: TRBJ2-7
CDR3: CASSEALGTGGGYEQYF
DNA: TGTGCCAGCAGTGAAGCCTTAGGGACAGGGGGTGGATACGAGCAGTACTTC

D: TRBD1
size: .
V: TRBV7-2
J: TRBJ1-1
CDR3: CASSPDRVTEAFF
DNA: TGTGCCAGCAGCCCGGACAGGGTAACTGAAGCTTTCTTT

D: .
size: .
V: TRBV5-1
J: TRBJ1-6
CDR3: CASSLGQLRDNSPLHF
DNA: TGCGCCAGCAGCTTGGGACAGCTCAGGGATAATTCACCCCTCCACTTT

D: .
size: .
V: TRBV6-5
J: TRBJ2-7
CDR3: CAARDTTYEQYF
DNA: TGTGCCGCCCGGGACACGACCTACGAGCAGTACTTC

D: .
size: .
V: TRBV5-1
J: TRBJ2-7
CDR3: CASSSRTLGATYEQYF
DNA: TGCGCCAGCAGCTCACGTACCTTGGGGGCCACCTACGAGCAGTACTTC

D: TRBD1
size: .
V: TRBV7-2
J: TRBJ1-6
CDR3: CASSSGQGGSPLHF
DNA: TGTGCCAGCAGCTCGGGACAGGGTGGTTCACCCCTCCACTTT

D: TRBD1
size: once
V: TRBV7-2
J: TRBJ1-4
CDR3: CASSTEQGRATNEKLFF
DNA: TGTGCCAGCAGCACAGAACAGGGGCGTGCAACTAATGAAAAACTGTTTTTT

D: .
size: few
V: TRBV28
J: TRBJ1-4
CDR3: CASSLSGVTNEKLFF
DNA: TGTGCCAGCAGTCTTTCAGGGGTAACTAATGAAAAACTGTTTTTT

D: TRBD1
size: .
V: TRBV6-5
J: TRBJ1-2
CDR3: CASQDRNYGYTF
DNA: TGTGCCAGTCAGGACAGGAACTATGGCTACACCTTC

D: .
size: few
V: TRBV29-1
J: TRBJ2-6
CDR3: CSVDTHSGANVLTF
DNA: TGCAGCGTTGATACTCACTCTGGGGCCAACGTCCTGACTTTC

D: TRBD2
size: few
V: TRBV27
J: TRBJ2-7
CDR3: CASRNLLRTRIYEQYF
DNA: TGTGCCAGCCGTAATCTTCTCCGGACTAGGATATACGAGCAGTACTTC

D: TRBD1
size: .
V: TRBV5-1
J: TRBJ1-1
CDR3: CASSDLTGANTEAFF
DNA: TGCGCCAGCAGCGACCTGACAGGGGCGAACACTGAAGCTTTCTTT

D: TRBD1
size: few
V: TRBV5-1
J: TRBJ2-7
CDR3: CASSFKGQELYEQYF
DNA: TGCGCCAGCAGCTTTAAAGGACAGGAGCTCTACGAGCAGTACTTC

D: TRBD2
size: .
V: TRBV5-1
J: TRBJ2-2
CDR3: CASSLEASGNTGELFF
DNA: TGCGCCAGCAGCTTGGAGGCTAGCGGAAACACCGGGGAGCTGTTTTTT

D: TRBD1
size: .
V: TRBV28
J: TRBJ2-7
CDR3: CASSLQLIGGWSEQYF
DNA: TGTGCCAGCAGTTTACAACTTATAGGGGGCTGGAGCGAGCAGTACTTC

D: TRBD2
size: .
V: TRBV4-1
J: TRBJ2-1
CDR3: CASSQAGQLAGHNEQFF
DNA: TGCGCCAGCAGCCAAGCGGGGCAACTAGCGGGCCACAATGAGCAGTTCTTC

D: TRBD2
size: once
V: TRBV4-3
J: TRBJ2-3
CDR3: CASSPYRLAGGADTQYF
DNA: TGCGCCAGCAGCCCTTACCGACTAGCGGGAGGGGCAGATACGCAGTATTTT

D: .
size: .
V: TRBV5-8
J: TRBJ1-3
CDR3: CASSTGQTPTGNTIYF
DNA: TGTGCCAGCAGCACCGGACAGACGCCAACTGGAAACACCATATATTTT

D: TRBD1
size: .
V: TRBV30
J: TRBJ2-2
CDR3: CAGYNQGAAGELFF
DNA: TGTGCCGGGTACAACCAGGGGGCTGCCGGGGAGCTGTTTTTT

D: .
size: once
V: TRBV2
J: TRBJ2-3
CDR3: CASSPTSSSTDTQYF
DNA: TGTGCCAGCAGTCCGACTAGTTCTAGCACAGATACGCAGTATTTT

D: TRBD1
size: .
V: TRBV30
J: TRBJ1-1
CDR3: CAWSVTGGTEAFF
DNA: TGTGCCTGGAGCGTAACAGGGGGCACTGAAGCTTTCTTT

D: .
size: .
V: TRBV7-9
J: TRBJ1-3
CDR3: CASSLAGQGNTIYF
DNA: TGTGCCAGCAGCTTAGCTGGACAAGGAAACACCATATATTTT

D: .
size: .
V: TRBV2
J: TRBJ1-5
CDR3: CASSKTGNGNQPQHF
DNA: TGTGCCAGCAGTAAGACAGGTAATGGCAATCAGCCCCAGCATTTT

D: .
size: .
V: TRBV4-3
J: TRBJ1-2
CDR3: CASSLRRKSGGYTF
DNA: TGCGCCAGCAGCCTGAGGCGTAAGAGCGGGGGCTACACCTTC

D: TRBD2
size: .
V: TRBV7-3
J: TRBJ2-3
CDR3: CASSLTFGTSGGTIGTDTQYF
DNA: TGTGCCAGCAGCTTAACGTTCGGGACTAGCGGGGGGACGATCGGCACAGATACGCAGTATTTT

D: TRBD1
size: .
V: TRBV11-3
J: TRBJ2-1
CDR3: CASSWPGTESNEQFF
DNA: TGTGCCAGCAGCTGGCCCGGGACAGAGAGCAATGAGCAGTTCTTC

D: TRBD1
size: .
V: TRBV28
J: TRBJ2-2
CDR3: CASSPRDRVAGELFF
DNA: TGTGCCAGCAGTCCTCGGGACAGGGTGGCCGGGGAGCTGTTTTTT

D: TRBD1
size: .
V: TRBV28
J: TRBJ1-2
CDR3: CASRPTLGQGPPYTF
DNA: TGTGCCAGCAGACCGACCTTGGGACAGGGGCCGCCCTACACCTTC

D: TRBD1
size: .
V: TRBV7-2
J: TRBJ2-3
CDR3: CASSSLGTGSDTQYF
DNA: TGTGCCAGCAGCTCTCTAGGGACAGGTTCAGATACGCAGTATTTT

D: TRBD2
size: .
V: TRBV30
J: TRBJ2-7
CDR3: CAWNGGTSGSSYEQYF
DNA: TGTGCCTGGAACGGAGGGACTAGCGGGAGTTCGTACGAGCAGTACTTC

D: TRBD2
size: .
V: TRBV27
J: TRBJ2-4
CDR3: CASSFSGGLGAKNIQYF
DNA: TGTGCCAGCAGTTTTTCGGGGGGGCTGGGGGCCAAAAACATTCAGTACTTC

D: .
size: .
V: TRBV5-1
J: TRBJ1-1
CDR3: CASRRMNTEAFF
DNA: TGCGCCAGCAGGAGAATGAACACTGAAGCTTTCTTT

D: .
size: .
V: TRBV29-1
J: TRBJ1-1
CDR3: CSVERGGMPEAFF
DNA: TGCAGCGTTGAAAGGGGAGGGATGCCTGAAGCTTTCTTT

D: .
size: .
V: TRBV29-1
J: TRBJ1-1
CDR3: CSVTQGQNTEAFF
DNA: TGCAGCGTTACTCAGGGCCAGAACACTGAAGCTTTCTTT

D: TRBD1
size: .
V: TRBV30
J: TRBJ2-2
CDR3: CAWQGAGELFF
DNA: TGTGCCTGGCAGGGGGCCGGGGAGCTGTTTTTT

D: .
size: .
V: TRBV11-3
J: TRBJ2-7
CDR3: CASRRDAEQYF
DNA: TGTGCCAGCAGGCGGGATGCCGAGCAGTACTTC